This is a list of T cell receptor beta chains from one sample in a study of T cells in Graves' hyperthyroidism and ophthalmopathy. TCRdb reprocessed the multiplex PCR reads with MiXCR, giving one entry per CDR3 protein. There are a few hundred thousand distinct CDR3 sequences in the sample; around 46% occur only once, and about 8.3% lies in the top ten. The sample taken for sequencing was peripheral blood or thyroid tissue (not recorded which). Receptors originate from a woman aged 18-29 years with Graves' hyperthyroidism. The conserved cysteine and the conserved F or W are not part of the CDR3 here.

j_call	v_call	cdr3_aa
TRBJ2-7	TRBV18	ASSPQRALGEQC
TRBJ2-5	TRBV12-3/TRBV12-4	AISPRDRGFMTQY
TRBJ2-7	TRBV4-2	ASSHRGQDNYEQY
TRBJ1-5	TRBV27	ASSSPSWGNQPQH
TRBJ2-3	TRBV7-3	ASSLALTRSDTQY
TRBJ2-6	TRBV10-3	AVGASGANVLT
TRBJ2-5	TRBV29-1	SVHQETQY
TRBJ1-3	TRBV7-2	ASSFGPLGGNTIY
TRBJ1-5	TRBV7-9	ASRNRDRGYNEPQH
TRBJ1-2	TRBV6-5	ASSYGGGYS
TRBJ2-6	TRBV7-3	ASNQTSGANVLT
TRBJ1-2	TRBV29-1	SVGDPTGNYGYT
TRBJ1-5	TRBV29-1	SVDRQETQH
TRBJ1-5	TRBV18	ASSHLSREFQPQH
TRBJ2-3	TRBV24-1	ATSESVLQY
TRBJ2-1	TRBV11-3	ASSLRLAGVDEQF
TRBJ1-5	TRBV20-1	SALGTEYQPQH
TRBJ2-5	TRBV7-3	ASSLDRGESQY
TRBJ2-7	TRBV5-8	ASSLVRTDYEQY
TRBJ1-2	TRBV4-1	ASSPGQGEWGYT
TRBJ2-1	TRBV24-1	ATSDLRAVAYNEQF
TRBJ1-5	TRBV7-8	ASQSAWGGNQPQH
TRBJ2-7	TRBV7-8	ASSLARSGAAYEQY
TRBJ1-2	TRBV5-1	ASSLGGPHGYT
TRBJ2-1	TRBV4-1	ASSPDHNEQF
TRBJ1-2	TRBV6-1	ASSPRSTPRSNYGYT
TRBJ1-3	TRBV7-9	ASRDLSYSGNTIY
TRBJ2-2	TRBV7-9	ASSSTSGSCF
TRBJ1-4	TRBV7-6	ASSPSVRNTEKLF
TRBJ2-7	TRBV7-8	ASSLALGSSEQY
TRBJ2-5	TRBV20-1	SADSGRDNETQY
TRBJ1-2	TRBV11-2	ASSLEAGNYGYT
TRBJ1-2	TRBV25-1	ASSAGTGADGYT
TRBJ2-3	TRBV12-3/TRBV12-4	ASSVTKGLAGSTDTQY
TRBJ2-1	TRBV29-1	SAPLGRIRDEQF
TRBJ2-3	TRBV29-1	SVEGDATDTQY
TRBJ1-2	TRBV10-3	AIGGSVDGYT
TRBJ2-1	TRBV29-1	SVGYNEQF
TRBJ2-1	TRBV14	ASSQTPGVSSYNEQF
TRBJ1-5	TRBV4-2	ASSSTRGSRQPQH
TRBJ2-6	TRBV5-5	ASSLRVANVLT
TRBJ1-2	TRBV2	ATLRQALGYGYT
TRBJ2-2	TRBV11-2	ASSLAGHPWEETGELF
TRBJ2-5	TRBV9	ASTGRTSGRTPQETQY
TRBJ1-1	TRBV29-1	SPTGAHTEAF
TRBJ1-2	TRBV2	ASSEGIGYGYT
TRBJ1-2	TRBV6-5	ASIGQGMGGYT
TRBJ1-1	TRBV18	ASSLGPPTEAF
TRBJ2-5	TRBV29-1	SPVTGGRETQY
TRBJ1-6	TRBV10-3	AISESGLAGDEQYFNSPLH
TRBJ1-2	TRBV12-3/TRBV12-4	ASSRGTGVGYGYT
TRBJ1-5	TRBV12-5	ASGPYRDYGNQPQH
TRBJ1-4	TRBV7-2	ASSSHLQTGSNEKLF